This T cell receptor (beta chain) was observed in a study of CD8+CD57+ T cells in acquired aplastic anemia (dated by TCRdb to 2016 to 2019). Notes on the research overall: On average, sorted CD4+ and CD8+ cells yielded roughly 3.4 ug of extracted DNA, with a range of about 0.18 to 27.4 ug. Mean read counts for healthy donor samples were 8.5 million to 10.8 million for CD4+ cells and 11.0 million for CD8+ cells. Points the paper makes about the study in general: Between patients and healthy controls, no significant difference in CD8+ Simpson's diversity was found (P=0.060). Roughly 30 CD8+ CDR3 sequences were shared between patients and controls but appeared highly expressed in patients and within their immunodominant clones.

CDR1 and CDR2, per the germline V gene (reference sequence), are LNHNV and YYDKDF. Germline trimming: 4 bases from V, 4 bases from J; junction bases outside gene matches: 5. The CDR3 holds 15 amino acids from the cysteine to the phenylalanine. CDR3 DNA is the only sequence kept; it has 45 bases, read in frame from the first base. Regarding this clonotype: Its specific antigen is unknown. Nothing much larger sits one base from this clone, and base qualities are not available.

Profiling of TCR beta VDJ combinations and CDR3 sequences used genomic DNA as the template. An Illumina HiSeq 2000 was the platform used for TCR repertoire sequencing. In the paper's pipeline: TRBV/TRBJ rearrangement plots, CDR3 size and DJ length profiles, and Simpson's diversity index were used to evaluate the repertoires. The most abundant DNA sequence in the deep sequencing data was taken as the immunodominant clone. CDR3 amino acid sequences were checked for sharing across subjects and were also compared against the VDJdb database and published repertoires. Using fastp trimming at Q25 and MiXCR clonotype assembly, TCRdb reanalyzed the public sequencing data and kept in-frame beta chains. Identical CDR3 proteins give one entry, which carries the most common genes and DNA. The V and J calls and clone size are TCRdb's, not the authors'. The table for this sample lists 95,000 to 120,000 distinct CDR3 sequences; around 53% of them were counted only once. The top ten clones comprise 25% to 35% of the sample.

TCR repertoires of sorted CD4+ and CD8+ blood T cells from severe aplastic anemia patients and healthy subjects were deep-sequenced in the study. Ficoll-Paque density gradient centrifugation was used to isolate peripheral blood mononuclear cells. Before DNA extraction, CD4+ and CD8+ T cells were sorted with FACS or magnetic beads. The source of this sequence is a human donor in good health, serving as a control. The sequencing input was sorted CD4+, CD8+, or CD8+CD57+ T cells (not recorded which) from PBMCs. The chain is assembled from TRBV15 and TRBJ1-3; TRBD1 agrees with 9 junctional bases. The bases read TGTGCCACCAGCACCTCCGGGACAGGGGGAAACACCATATATTTT. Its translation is CATSTSGTGGNTIYF.